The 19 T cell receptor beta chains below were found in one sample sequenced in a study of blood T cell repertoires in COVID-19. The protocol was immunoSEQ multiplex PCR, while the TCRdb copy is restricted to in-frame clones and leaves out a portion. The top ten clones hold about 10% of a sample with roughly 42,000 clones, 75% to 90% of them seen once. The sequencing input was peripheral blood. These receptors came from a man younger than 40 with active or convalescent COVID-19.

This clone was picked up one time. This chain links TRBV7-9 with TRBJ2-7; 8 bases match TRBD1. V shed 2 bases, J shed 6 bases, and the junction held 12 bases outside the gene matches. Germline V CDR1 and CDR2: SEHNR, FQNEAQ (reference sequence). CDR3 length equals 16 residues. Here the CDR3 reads CASSLFLVQGVSEQYF. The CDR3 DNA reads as TGTGCCAGCAGCTTATTTTTGGTACAGGGGGTTTCCGAGCAGTACTTC.

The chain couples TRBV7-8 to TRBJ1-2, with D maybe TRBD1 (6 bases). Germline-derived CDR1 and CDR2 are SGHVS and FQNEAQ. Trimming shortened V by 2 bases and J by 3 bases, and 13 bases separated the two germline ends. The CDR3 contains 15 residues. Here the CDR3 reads CASSLTAGAHYGYTF. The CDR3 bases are TGTGCCAGCAGCTTAACGGCAGGGGCTCACTATGGCTACACCTTC.

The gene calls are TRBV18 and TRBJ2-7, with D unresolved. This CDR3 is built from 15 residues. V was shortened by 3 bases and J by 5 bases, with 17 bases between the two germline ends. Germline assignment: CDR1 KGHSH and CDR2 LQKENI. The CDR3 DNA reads TGTGCCAGCTCACCTAATCCGTCCCGCCGCGACGAGCAGTACTTC. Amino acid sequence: CASSPNPSRRDEQYF.

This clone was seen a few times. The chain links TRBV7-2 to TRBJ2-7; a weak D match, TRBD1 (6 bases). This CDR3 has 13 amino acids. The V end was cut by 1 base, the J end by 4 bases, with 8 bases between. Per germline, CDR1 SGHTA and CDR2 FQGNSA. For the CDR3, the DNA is TGTGCCAGCAGCTTAGACAGGGCGTACGAGCAGTACGTC. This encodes CASSLDRAYEQYV.

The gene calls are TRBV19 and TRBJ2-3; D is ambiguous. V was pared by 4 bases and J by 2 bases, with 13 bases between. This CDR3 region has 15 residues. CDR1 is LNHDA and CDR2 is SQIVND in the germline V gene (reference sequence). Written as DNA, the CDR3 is TGTGCCAGTAGTAACGCTGAGCGAAACACAGATACGCAGTATTTT. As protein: CASSNAERNTDTQYF.

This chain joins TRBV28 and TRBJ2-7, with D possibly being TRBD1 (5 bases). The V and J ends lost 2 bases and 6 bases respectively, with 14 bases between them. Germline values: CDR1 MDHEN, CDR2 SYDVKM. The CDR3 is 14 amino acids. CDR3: CASSLLSGSAEQYF. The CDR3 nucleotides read TGTGCCAGCAGTTTACTCTCAGGGTCCGCCGAGCAGTACTTC.

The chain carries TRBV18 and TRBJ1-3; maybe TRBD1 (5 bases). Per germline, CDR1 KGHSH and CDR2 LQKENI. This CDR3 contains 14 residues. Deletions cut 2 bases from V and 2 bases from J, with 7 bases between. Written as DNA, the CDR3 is TGTGCCAGCTCACCATCAGGGCCTGGAAACACCATATATTTT. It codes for CASSPSGPGNTIYF.

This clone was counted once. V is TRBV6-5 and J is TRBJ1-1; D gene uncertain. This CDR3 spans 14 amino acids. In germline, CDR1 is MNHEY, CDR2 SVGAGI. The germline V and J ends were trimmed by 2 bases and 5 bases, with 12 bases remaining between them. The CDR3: CASSYDAVRTEAFF. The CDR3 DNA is TGTGCCAGCAGTTACGACGCGGTTCGGACTGAAGCTTTCTTT.

The CDR3 is CASSPLTGVISGANVLTF. As DNA, the CDR3 is TGCGCCAGCAGCCCCCTGACAGGGGTAATCTCTGGGGCCAACGTCCTGACTTTC. The V gene is TRBV4-1, the J gene TRBJ2-6; TRBD1 matches at 8 bases. The V gene's germline CDR1 is MGHRA and CDR2 YSYEKL. Trimming took 4 bases from V and 0 from J; bases not matched to a gene: 8. The CDR3 covers 18 residues.

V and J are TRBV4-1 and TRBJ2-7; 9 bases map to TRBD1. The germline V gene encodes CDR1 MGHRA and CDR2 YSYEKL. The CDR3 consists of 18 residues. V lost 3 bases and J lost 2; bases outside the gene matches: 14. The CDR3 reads CASSHEWVGTGKTYEQYF. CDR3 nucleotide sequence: TGCGCCAGCAGCCACGAATGGGTCGGGACAGGGAAAACCTACGAGCAGTACTTC.

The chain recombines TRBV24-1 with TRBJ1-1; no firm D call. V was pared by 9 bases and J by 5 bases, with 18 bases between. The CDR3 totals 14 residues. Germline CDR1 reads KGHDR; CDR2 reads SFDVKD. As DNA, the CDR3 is TGTGCCACCCGAGCAGGTACGGGAGGGACTGAAGCTTTCTTT. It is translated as CATRAGTGGTEAFF.

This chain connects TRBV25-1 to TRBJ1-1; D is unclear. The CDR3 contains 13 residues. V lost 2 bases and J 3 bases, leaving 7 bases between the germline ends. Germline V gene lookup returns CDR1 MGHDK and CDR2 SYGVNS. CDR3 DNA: TGTGCCAGCAGTGAACCGGGGTACACTGAAGCTTTCTTT. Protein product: CASSEPGYTEAFF.

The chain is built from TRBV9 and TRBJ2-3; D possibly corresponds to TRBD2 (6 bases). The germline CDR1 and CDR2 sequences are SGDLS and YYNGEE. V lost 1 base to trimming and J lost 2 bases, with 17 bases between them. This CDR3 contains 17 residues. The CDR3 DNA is TGTGCCAGCAGCGTAACCCGACTAGGCTATAACACAGATACGCAGTATTTT. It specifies CASSVTRLGYNTDTQYF.

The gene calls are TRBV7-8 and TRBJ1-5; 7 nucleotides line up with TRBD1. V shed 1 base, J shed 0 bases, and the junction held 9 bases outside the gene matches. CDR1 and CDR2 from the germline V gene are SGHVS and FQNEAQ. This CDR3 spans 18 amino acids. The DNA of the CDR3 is TGTGCCAGCAGCTTAGGGCGCAATGGACAGGATAGCAATCAGCCCCAGCATTTT. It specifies CASSLGRNGQDSNQPQHF.

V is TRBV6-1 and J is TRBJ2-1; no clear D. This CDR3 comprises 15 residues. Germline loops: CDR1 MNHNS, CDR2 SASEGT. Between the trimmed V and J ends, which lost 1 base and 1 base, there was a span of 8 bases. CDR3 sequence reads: CASSEGDKSYNEQFF. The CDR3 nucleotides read TGTGCCAGCAGTGAAGGAGACAAATCCTACAATGAGCAGTTCTTC.

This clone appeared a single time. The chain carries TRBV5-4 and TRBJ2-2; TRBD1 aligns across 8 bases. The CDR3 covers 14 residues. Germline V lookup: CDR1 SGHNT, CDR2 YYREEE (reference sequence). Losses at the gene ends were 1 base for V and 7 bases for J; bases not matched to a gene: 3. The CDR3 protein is CASSLRQGIGELFF. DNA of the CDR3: TGTGCCAGCAGCTTGAGACAGGGGATCGGGGAGCTGTTTTTT.

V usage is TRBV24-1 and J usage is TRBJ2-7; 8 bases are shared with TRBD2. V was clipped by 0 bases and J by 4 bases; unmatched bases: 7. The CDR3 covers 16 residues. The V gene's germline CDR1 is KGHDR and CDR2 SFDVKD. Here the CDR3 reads CATSDLRGGELYEQYV. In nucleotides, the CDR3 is TGTGCCACCAGTGATTTGCGGGGGGGGGAACTATACGAGCAGTACGTC.

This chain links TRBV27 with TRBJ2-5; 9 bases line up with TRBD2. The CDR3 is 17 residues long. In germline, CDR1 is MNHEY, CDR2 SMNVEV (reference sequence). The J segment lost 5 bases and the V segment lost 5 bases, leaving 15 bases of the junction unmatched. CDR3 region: CASSTRSAGGWGETQYF. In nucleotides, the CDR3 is TGTGCCAGCAGTACCCGCTCAGCGGGAGGCTGGGGGGAGACCCAGTACTTC.

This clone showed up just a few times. The CDR3 here is CASSLYREGGYTF. The CDR3 DNA is TGTGCCAGCAGTTTATATCGGGAGGGAGGCTACACCTTC. The chain has TRBV27 and TRBJ1-2; D is unclear. The CDR3 contains 13 residues. CDR1 and CDR2 (germline): MNHEY, SMNVEV (reference sequence). The V end lost 1 base, the J end lost 8 bases, and 11 bases lay between the germline ends.